Included here is one TCR beta chain sequence, with context. The antigen is undetermined. Germline V lookup: CDR1 LNHDA, CDR2 SQIVND (reference sequence). The CDR3 sequence is 12 residues long. The V end was cut by 4 bases, the J end by 12 bases, with 14 bases between. Clones were sequenced by immunoSEQ multiplex PCR, and TCRdb holds only the in-frame ones, with some missing. The table has 52,000 or so clones, about 83% seen once. The sample belongs to a study of OX40 agonist ivuxolimab in advanced cancers. Study in general: Melanoma, hepatocellular carcinoma, head and neck or renal cell cancer occurred in dose-escalation patients. Earlier treatment with anti-PD-1, anti-PD-L1 or anti-CTLA-4 was permitted, and over 35% had received some.

Study-wide results and caveats: At 0.1 to 3.0 mg/kg and by week 6, clonal expansion occurred in CD4+ and CD8+ blood T cells.

This TCR came from an adult with an advanced solid tumor such as melanoma, head and neck, liver or kidney cancer. The source material was CD4+ or CD8+ T cells sorted from blood, sampled in a trial of the OX40 agonist ivuxolimab. This chain joins TRBV19 and TRBJ2-3, with D uncertain. The CDR3 loop reads CASSTPPAGQYF. The CDR3 DNA reads TGTGCCAGTAGTACCCCACCGGCAGGACAGTATTTT.